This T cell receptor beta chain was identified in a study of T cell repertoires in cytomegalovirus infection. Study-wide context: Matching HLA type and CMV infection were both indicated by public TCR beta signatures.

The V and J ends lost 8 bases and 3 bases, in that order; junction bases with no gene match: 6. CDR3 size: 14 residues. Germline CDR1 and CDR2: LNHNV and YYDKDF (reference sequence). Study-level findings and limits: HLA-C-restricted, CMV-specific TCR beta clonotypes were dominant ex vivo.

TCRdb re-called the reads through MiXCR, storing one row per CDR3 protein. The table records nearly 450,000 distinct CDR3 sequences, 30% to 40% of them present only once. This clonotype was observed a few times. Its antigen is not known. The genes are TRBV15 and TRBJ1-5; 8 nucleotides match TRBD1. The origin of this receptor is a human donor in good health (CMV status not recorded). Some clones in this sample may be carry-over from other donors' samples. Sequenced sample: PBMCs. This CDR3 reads CATATGDYNQPQHF. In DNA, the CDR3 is TGTGCCACCGCGACAGGGGACTACAATCAGCCCCAGCATTTT.